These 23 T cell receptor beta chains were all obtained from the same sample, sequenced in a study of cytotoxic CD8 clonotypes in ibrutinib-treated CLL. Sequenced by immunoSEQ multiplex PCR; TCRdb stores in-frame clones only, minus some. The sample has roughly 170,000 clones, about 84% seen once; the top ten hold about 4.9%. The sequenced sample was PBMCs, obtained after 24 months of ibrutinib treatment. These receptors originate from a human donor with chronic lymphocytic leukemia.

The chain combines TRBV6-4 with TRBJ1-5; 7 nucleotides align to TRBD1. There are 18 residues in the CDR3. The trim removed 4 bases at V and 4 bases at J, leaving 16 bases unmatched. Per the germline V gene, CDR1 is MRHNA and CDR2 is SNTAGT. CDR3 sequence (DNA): TGTGCCAGCAGTGGCCCCCCCGACAGGGTACATGTTAATCAGCCCCAGCATTTT. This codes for CASSGPPDRVHVNQPQHF.

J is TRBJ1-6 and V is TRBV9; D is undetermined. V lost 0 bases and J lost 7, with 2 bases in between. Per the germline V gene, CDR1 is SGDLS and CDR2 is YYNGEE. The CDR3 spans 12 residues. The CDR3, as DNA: TGTGCCAGCAGCGTAGGGAATTCACCCCTCCACTTT. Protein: CASSVGNSPLHF.

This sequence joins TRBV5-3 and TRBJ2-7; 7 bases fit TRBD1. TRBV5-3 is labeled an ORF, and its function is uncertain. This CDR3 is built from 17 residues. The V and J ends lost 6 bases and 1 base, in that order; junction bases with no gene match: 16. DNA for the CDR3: TGTGCCAGAATCACTAATCGCCGGGACAGTCCGTCCTACGAGCAGTACTTC. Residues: CARITNRRDSPSYEQYF.

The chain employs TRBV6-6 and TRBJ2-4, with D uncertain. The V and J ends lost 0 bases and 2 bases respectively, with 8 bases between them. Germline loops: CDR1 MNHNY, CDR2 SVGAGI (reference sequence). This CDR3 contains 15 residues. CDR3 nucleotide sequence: TGTGCCAGCAGTTACTCGGGCCGGTCCAAAAACATTCAGTACTTC. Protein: CASSYSGRSKNIQYF.

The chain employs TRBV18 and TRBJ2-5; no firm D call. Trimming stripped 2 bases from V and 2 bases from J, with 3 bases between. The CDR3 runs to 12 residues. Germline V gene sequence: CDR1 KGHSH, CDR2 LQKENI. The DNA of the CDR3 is TGTGCCAGCTCACCATGGCAAGAGACCCAGTACTTC. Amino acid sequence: CASSPWQETQYF.

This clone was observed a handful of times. CDR3 in DNA: TGTGCCTGGAGGAGGCTGGGGCAACAAGAGACCCAGTACTTC. Protein product: CAWRRLGQQETQYF. The J gene is TRBJ2-5, the V gene TRBV30, with a possible D match to TRBD1 (5 bases). Trimming stripped 3 bases from V and 2 bases from J, with 13 bases between. The CDR3 is made up of 14 amino acids. Germline lookup yields CDR1 GTSNPN and CDR2 SVGIG (reference sequence).

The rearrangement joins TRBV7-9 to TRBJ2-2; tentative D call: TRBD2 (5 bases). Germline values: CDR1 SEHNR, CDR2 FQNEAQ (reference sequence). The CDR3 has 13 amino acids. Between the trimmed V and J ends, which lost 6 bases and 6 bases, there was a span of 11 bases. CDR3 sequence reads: CASRTRDAGELFF. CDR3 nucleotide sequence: TGTGCCAGCAGAACTAGGGATGCCGGGGAGCTGTTTTTT.

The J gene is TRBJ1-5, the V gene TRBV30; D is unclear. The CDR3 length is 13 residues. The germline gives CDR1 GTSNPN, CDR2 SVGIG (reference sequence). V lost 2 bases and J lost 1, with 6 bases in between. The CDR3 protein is CAWSLGSNQPQHF. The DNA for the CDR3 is TGTGCCTGGAGTCTGGGAAGCAATCAGCCCCAGCATTTT.

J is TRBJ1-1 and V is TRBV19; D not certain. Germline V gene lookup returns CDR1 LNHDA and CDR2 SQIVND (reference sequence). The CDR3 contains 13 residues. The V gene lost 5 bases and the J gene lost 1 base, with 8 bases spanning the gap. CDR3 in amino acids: CASSLVGNTEAFF. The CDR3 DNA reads TGTGCCAGTAGTCTAGTGGGGAACACTGAAGCTTTCTTT.

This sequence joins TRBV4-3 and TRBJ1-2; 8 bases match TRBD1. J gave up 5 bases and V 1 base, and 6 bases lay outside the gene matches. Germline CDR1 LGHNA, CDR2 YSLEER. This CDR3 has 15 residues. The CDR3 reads CASSQVPGTGYGYTF. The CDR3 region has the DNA TGCGCCAGCAGCCAAGTCCCCGGGACAGGTTATGGCTACACCTTC.

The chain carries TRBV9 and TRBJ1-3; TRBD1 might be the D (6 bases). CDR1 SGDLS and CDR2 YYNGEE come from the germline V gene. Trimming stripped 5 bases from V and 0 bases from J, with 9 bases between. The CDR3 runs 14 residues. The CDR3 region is CASRGHHSGNTIYF. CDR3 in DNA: TGTGCCAGCAGGGGACACCACTCTGGAAACACCATATATTTT.

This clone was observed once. The CDR3 sequence: CSVHRGGYEQYF. The DNA for the CDR3 is TGCAGCGTCCACAGGGGGGGGTACGAGCAGTACTTC. V usage is TRBV29-1 and J usage is TRBJ2-7, with TRBD1 as a possible D gene (8 bases). V dropped 6 bases and J dropped 4 bases, with 13 bases sitting between them. Germline V lookup: CDR1 SQVTM, CDR2 ANQGSEA. The CDR3 loop spans 12 amino acids.

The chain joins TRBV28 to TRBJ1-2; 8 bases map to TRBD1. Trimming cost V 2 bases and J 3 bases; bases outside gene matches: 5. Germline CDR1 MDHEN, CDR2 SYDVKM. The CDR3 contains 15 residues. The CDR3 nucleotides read TGTGCCAGCAGTTTAAGCAGGGGGCTGGACTATGGCTACACCTTC. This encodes CASSLSRGLDYGYTF.

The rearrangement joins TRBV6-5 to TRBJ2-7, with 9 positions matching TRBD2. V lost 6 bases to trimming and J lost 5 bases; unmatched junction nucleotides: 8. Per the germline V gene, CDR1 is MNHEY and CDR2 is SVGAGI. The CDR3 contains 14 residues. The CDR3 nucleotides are TGTGCCAGCAGCTATAGCGGGAGAGCCAACGAGCAGTACTTC. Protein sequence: CASSYSGRANEQYF.

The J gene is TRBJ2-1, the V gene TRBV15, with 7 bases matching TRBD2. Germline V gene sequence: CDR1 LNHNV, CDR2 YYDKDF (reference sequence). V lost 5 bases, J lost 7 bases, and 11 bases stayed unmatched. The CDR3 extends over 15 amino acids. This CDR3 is CATSPRGAGTNEQFF. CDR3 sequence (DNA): TGTGCCACCAGCCCTCGGGGAGCGGGAACGAATGAGCAGTTCTTC.

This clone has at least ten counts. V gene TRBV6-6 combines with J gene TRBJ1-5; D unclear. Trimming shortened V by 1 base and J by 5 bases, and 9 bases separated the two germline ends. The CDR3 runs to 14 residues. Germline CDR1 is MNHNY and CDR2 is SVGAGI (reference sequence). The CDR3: CASSYWQVDQPQHF. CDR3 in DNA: TGTGCCAGCAGTTACTGGCAGGTCGATCAGCCCCAGCATTTT.

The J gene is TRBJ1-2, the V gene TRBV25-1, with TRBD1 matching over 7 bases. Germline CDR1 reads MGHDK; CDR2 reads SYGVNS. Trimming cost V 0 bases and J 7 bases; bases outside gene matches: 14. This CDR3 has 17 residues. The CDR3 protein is CASSEYILMTGRTGYTF. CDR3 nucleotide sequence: TGTGCCAGCAGTGAATATATTCTTATGACAGGGAGGACTGGCTACACCTTC.

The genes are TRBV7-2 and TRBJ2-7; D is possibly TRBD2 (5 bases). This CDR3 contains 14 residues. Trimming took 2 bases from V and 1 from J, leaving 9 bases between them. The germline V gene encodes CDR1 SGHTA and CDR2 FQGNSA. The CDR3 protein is CASSLIGVSYEQYF. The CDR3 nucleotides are TGTGCCAGCAGCTTAATCGGGGTTTCCTACGAGCAGTACTTC. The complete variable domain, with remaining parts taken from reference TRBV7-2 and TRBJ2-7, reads GAGVSQSPSNKVTEKGKDVELRCDPISGHTALYWYRQSLGQGLEFLIYFQGNSAPDKSGLPSDRFSAERTGGSVSTLTIQRTQQEDSAVYLCASSLIGVSYEQYFGPGTRLTVT.

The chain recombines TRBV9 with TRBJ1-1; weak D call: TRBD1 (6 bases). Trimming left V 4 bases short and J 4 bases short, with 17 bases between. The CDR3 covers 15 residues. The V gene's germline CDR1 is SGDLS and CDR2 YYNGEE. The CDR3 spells CASSPRPGAGTEAFF. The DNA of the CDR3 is TGTGCCAGCAGCCCTCGTCCAGGGGCGGGCACTGAAGCTTTCTTT.

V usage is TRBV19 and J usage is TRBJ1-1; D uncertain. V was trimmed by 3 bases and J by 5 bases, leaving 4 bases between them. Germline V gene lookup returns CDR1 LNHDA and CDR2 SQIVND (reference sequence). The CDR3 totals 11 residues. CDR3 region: CASSIWTEAFF. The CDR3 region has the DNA TGTGCCAGTAGTATTTGGACTGAAGCTTTCTTT. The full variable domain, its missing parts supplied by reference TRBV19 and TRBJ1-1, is DGGITQSPKYLFRKEGQNVTLSCEQNLNHDAMYWYRQDPGQGLRLIYYSQIVNDFQKGDIAEGYSVSREKKESFPLTVTSAQKNPTAFYLCASSIWTEAFFGQGTRLTVV.

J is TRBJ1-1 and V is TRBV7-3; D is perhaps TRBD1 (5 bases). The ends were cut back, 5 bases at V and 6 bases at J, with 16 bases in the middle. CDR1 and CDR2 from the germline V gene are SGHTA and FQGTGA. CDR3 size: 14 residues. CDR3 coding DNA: TGTGCCAGCAGCGCCAGGGCCCGGATTGCTGAAGCTTTCTTT. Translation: CASSARARIAEAFF.

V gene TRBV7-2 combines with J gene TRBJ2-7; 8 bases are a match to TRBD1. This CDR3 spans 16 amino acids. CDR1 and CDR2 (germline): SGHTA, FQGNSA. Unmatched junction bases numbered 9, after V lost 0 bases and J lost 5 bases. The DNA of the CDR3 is TGTGCCAGCAGCTTAGCGTCCGGACAGGGAAGGAACGAGCAGTACTTC. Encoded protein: CASSLASGQGRNEQYF.

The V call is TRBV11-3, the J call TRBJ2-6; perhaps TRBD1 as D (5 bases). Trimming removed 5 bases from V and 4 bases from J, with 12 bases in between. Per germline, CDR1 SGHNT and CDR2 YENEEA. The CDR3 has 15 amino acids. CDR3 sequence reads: CASSPRQTGANVLTF. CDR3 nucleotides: TGTGCCAGCAGCCCTCGACAGACGGGGGCCAACGTCCTGACTTTC.